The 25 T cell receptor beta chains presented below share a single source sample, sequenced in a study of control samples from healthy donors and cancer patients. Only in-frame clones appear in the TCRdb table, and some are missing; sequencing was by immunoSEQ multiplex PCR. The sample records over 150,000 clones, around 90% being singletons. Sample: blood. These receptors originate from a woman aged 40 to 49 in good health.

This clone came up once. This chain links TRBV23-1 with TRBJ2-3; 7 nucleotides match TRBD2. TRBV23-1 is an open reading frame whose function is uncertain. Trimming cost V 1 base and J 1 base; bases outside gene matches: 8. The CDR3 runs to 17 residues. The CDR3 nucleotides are TGCGCCAGCAGTCAATTTAAGAGGGAGGGCGGCACAGATACGCAGTATTTT. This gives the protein CASSQFKREGGTDTQYF.

CDR3 nucleotide sequence: TGTGCCAGCAGCTTAGGACCAATTGACACTGAAGCTTTCTTT. It encodes CASSLGPIDTEAFF. The rearrangement uses TRBV5-6 and TRBJ1-1; D unresolved. The CDR3 is made up of 14 amino acids. CDR1 is SGHDT and CDR2 is YYEEEE in the germline V gene. V lost 2 bases and J lost 3, with 11 bases in between. Using reference TRBV5-6 and TRBJ1-1 for the parts outside the CDR3, the full variable domain is DAGVTQSPTHLIKTRGQQVTLRCSPKSGHDTVSWYQQALGQGPQFIFQYYEEEERQRGNFPDRFSGHQFPNYSSELNVNALLLGDSALYLCASSLGPIDTEAFFGQGTRLTVV.

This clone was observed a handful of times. Here the CDR3 reads CASSENRGLFF. The CDR3 DNA sequence: TGTGCCAGCAGTGAGAATAGAGGGCTGTTTTTT. The J gene is TRBJ1-4, the V gene TRBV25-1; no definite D call. This CDR3 contains 11 residues. Germline V CDR1 and CDR2: MGHDK, SYGVNS. V lost 3 bases, J lost 14 bases, and 10 bases lay in between.

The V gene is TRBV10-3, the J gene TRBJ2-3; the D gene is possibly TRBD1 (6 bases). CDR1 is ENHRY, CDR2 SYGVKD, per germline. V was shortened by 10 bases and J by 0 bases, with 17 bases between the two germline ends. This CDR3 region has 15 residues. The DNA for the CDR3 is TGTGCCACTGGGACACAGCTTACTAGCACAGATACGCAGTATTTT. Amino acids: CATGTQLTSTDTQYF.

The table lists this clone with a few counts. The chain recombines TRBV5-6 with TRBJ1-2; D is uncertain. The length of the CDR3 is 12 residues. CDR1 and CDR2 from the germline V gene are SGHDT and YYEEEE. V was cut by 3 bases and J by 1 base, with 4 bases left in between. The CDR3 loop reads CASSSYNYGYTF. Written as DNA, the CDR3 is TGTGCCAGCAGCTCTTATAACTATGGCTACACCTTC.

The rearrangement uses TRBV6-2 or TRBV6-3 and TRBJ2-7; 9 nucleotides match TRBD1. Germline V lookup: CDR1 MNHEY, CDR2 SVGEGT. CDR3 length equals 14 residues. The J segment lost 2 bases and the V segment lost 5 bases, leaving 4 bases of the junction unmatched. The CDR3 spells CASSPRQGAYEQYF. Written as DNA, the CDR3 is TGTGCCAGCAGTCCGAGACAGGGGGCCTACGAGCAGTACTTC.

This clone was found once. CDR3 residues: CASSQVGGVLGKTQYF. In DNA, the CDR3 is TGTGCCAGCAGCCAAGTCGGGGGGGTCCTTGGAAAGACCCAGTACTTC. This chain connects TRBV3-1 (or the pseudogene TRBV3-2) to TRBJ2-5; 8 bases fit TRBD2. V dropped 1 base and J dropped 6; count of bases not matched to a gene: 10. The V gene's germline CDR1 is LGHDT and CDR2 YNNKEL (reference sequence). The CDR3 has 16 residues.

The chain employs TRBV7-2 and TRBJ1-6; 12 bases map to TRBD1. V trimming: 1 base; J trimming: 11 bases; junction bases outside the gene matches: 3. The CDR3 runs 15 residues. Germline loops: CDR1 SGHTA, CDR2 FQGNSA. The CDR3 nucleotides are TGTGCCAGCAGCTTAGTAGGGACAGGGGGCACACCCCTCCACTTT. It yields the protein CASSLVGTGGTPLHF.

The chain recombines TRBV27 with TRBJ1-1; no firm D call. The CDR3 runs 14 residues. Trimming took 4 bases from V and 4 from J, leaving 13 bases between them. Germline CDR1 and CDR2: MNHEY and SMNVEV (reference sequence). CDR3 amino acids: CASSSEIVSTEAFF. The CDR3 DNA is TGTGCCAGCAGTTCCGAAATCGTCTCCACTGAAGCTTTCTTT.

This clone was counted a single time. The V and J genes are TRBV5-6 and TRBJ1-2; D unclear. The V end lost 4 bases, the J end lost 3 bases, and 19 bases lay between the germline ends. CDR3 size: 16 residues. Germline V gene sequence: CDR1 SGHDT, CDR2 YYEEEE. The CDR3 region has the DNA TGTGCCAGCAGCCACGGCGGTGTGAGTGGTGACTATGGCTACACCTTC. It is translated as CASSHGGVSGDYGYTF.

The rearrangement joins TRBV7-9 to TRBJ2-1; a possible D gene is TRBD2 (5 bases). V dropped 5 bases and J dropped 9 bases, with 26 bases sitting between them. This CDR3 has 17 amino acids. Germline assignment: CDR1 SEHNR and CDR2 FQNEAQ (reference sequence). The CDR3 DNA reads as TGTGCCAGCAGCCTCAGACTATCCGAGACCTCCTATCCTGAGCAGTTCTTC. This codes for CASSLRLSETSYPEQFF.

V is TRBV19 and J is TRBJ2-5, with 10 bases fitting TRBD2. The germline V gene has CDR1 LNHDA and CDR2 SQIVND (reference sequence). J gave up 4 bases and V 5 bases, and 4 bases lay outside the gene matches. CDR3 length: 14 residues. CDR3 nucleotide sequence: TGTGCCAGTAGTCCGGGGACTAGCGCAGAGACCCAGTACTTC. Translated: CASSPGTSAETQYF.

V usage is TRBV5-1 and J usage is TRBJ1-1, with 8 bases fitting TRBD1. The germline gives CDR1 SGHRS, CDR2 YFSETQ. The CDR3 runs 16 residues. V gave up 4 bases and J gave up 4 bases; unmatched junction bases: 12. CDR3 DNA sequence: TGCGCCAGCAGCCCCCCTGGAGGACAGGGTGGCACTGAAGCTTTCTTT. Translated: CASSPPGGQGGTEAFF.

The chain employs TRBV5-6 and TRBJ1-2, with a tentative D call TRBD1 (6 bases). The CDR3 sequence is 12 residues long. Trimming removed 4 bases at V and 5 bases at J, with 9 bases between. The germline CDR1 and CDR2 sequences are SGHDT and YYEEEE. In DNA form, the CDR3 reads TGTGCCAGCAGCGGGGACACTTATGGCTACACCTTC. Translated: CASSGDTYGYTF.

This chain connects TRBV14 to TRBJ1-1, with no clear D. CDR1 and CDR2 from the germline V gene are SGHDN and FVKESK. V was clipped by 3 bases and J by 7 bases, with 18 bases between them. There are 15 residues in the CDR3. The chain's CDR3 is CASSQRARTYGEAFF. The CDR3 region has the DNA TGTGCCAGCAGCCAGAGAGCCAGGACCTATGGTGAAGCTTTCTTT.

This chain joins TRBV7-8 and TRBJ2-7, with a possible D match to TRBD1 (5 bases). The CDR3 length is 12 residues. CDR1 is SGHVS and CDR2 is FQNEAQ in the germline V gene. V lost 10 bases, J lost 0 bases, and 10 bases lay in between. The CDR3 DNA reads TGTGCCACTGGACAACACTCCTACGAGCAGTACTTC. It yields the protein CATGQHSYEQYF.

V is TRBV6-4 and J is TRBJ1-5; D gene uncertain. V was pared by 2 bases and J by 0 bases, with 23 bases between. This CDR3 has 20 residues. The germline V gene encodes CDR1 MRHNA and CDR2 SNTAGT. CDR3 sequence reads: CASSDPDPERRAYSNQPQHF. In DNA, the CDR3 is TGTGCCAGCAGTGACCCAGACCCGGAACGTAGGGCGTATAGCAATCAGCCCCAGCATTTT.

CDR3 in DNA: TGCGCCAGCAGCCGTCCGGGACCTGAAGCTTTCTTT. It codes for CASSRPGPEAFF. The V call is TRBV4-1, the J call TRBJ1-1, with D possibly TRBD1 on 5 matching bases. The CDR3 is 12 amino acids. The germline V and J ends were trimmed by 4 bases and 6 bases, with 9 bases remaining between them. Germline loops: CDR1 MGHRA, CDR2 YSYEKL.

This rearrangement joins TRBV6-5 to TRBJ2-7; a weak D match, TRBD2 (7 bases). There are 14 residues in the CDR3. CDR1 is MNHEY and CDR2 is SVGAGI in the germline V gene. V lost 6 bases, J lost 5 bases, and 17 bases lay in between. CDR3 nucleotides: TGTGCCAGCAGGCCGGCCGGGGGGCAGAACGAGCAGTACTTC. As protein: CASRPAGGQNEQYF.

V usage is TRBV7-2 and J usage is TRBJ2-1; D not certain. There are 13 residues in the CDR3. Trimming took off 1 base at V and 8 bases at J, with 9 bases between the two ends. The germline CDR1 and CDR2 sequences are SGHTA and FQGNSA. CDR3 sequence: CASSLGFGDEQFF. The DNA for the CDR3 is TGTGCCAGCAGCTTAGGATTCGGTGATGAGCAGTTCTTC.

CDR3 in amino acids: CASSPRPRTSGGEDTQYF. In nucleotides, the CDR3 is TGTGCCAGCAGCCCCCGCCCCCGGACTAGCGGGGGGGAAGATACGCAGTATTTT. The chain links TRBV9 to TRBJ2-3; 15 nucleotides match TRBD2. Germline CDR1 is SGDLS and CDR2 is YYNGEE. This CDR3 has 18 residues. V was pared by 4 bases and J by 5 bases, with 11 bases of the junction left unmatched. Supplemented by reference TRBV9 and TRBJ2-3, the full variable domain reads DSGVTQTPKHLITATGQRVTLRCSPRSGDLSVYWYQQSLDQGLQFLIQYYNGEERAKGNILERFSAQQFPDLHSELNLSSLELGDSALYFCASSPRPRTSGGEDTQYFGPGTRLTVL.

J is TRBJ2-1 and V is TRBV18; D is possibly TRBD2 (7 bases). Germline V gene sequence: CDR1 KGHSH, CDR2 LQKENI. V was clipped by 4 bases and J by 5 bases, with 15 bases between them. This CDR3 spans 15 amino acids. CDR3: CASSHGRGANNEQFF. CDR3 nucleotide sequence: TGTGCCAGCTCACATGGACGGGGGGCTAACAATGAGCAGTTCTTC.

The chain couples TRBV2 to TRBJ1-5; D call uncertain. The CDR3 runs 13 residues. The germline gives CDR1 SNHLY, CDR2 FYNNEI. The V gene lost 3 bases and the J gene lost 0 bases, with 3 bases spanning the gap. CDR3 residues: CASSDHSNQPQHF. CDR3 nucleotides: TGTGCCAGCAGTGACCATAGCAATCAGCCCCAGCATTTT.

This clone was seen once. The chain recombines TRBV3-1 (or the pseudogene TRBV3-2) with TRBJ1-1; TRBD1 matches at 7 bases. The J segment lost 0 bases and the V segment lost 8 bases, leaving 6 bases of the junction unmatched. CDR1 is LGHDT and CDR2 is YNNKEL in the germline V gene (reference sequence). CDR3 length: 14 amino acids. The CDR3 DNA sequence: TGTGCCAGCCGTGAACAGGGGTTGAACACTGAAGCTTTCTTT. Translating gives CASREQGLNTEAFF.

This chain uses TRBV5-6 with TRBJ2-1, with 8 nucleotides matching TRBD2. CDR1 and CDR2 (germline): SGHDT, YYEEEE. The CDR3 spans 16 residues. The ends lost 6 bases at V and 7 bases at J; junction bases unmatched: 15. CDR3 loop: CASTTYRGGRYNEQFF. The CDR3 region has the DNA TGTGCCAGCACCACCTACCGGGGGGGCCGATATAATGAGCAGTTCTTC. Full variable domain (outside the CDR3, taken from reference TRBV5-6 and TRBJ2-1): DAGVTQSPTHLIKTRGQQVTLRCSPKSGHDTVSWYQQALGQGPQFIFQYYEEEERQRGNFPDRFSGHQFPNYSSELNVNALLLGDSALYLCASTTYRGGRYNEQFFGPGTRLTVL.